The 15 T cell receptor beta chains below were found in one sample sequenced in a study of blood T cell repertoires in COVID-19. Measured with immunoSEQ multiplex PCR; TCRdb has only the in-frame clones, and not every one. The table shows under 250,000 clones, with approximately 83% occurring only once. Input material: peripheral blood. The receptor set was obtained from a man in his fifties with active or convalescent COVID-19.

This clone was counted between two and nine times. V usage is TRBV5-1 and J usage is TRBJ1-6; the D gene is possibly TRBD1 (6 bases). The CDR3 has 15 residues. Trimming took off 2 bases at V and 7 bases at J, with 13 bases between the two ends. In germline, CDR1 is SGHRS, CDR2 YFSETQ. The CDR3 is CASSLQQGGNSPLHF. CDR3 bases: TGCGCCAGCAGCTTACAACAGGGCGGCAATTCACCCCTCCACTTT.

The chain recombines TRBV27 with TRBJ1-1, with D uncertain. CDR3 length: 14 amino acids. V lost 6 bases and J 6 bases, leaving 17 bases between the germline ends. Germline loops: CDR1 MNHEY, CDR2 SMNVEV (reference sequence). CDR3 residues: CASSFTGLRSEAFF. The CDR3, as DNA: TGTGCCAGCAGCTTCACGGGGTTGAGGTCTGAAGCTTTCTTT.

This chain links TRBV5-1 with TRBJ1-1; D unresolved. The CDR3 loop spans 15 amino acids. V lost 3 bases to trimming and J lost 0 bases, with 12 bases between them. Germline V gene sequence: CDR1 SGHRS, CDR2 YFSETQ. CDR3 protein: CASSWSTILNTEAFF. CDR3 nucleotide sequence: TGCGCCAGCAGCTGGAGCACTATTCTGAACACTGAAGCTTTCTTT.

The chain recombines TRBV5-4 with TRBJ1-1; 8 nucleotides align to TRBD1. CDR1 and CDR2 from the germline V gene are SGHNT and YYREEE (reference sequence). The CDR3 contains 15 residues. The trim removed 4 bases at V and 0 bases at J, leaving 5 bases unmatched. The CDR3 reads CASSPPTGVNTEAFF. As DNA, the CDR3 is TGTGCCAGCAGCCCCCCGACAGGGGTGAACACTGAAGCTTTCTTT.

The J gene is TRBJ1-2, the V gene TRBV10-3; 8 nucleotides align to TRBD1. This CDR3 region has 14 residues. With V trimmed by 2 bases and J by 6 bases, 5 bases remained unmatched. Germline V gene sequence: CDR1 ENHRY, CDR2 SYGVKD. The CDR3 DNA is TGTGCCATCAGTGAGACCAGGGGGCGGGATGGCTACACCTTC. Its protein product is CAISETRGRDGYTF.

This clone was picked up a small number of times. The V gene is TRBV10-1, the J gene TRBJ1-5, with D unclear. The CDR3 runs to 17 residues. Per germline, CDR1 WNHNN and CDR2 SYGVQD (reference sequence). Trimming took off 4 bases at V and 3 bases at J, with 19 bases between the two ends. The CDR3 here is CASSVGRLGIFNQPQHF. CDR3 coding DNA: TGCGCCAGCAGTGTCGGGAGATTGGGGATTTTCAATCAGCCCCAGCATTTT.

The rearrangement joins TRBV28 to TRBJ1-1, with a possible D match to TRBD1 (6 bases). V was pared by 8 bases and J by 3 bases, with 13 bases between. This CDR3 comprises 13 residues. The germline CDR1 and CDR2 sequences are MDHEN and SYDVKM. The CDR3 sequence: CASRGGPDTEAFF. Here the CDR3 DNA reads TGTGCCAGCCGCGGGGGGCCCGACACTGAAGCTTTCTTT.

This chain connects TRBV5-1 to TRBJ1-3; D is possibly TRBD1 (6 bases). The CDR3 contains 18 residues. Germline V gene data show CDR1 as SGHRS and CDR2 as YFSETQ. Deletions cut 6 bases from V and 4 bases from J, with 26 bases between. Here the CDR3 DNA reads TGCGCCAGCACCCCCGGTCGGGACACACTCGGCTCAGGAAACACCATATATTTT. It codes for CASTPGRDTLGSGNTIYF.

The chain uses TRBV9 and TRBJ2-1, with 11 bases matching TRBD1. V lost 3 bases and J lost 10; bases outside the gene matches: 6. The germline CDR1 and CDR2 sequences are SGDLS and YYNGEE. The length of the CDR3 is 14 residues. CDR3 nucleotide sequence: TGTGCCAGCAGCGCCCGGACAGGGGGCGGAGAGCAGTTCTTC. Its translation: CASSARTGGGEQFF.

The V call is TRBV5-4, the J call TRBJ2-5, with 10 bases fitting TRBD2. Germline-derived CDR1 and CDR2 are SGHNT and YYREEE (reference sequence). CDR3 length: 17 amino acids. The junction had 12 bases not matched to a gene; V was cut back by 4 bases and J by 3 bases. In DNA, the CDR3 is TGTGCCAGCAGCCCCGGGGGAGCGGGGGGGCCTGAAGAGACCCAGTACTTC. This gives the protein CASSPGGAGGPEETQYF.

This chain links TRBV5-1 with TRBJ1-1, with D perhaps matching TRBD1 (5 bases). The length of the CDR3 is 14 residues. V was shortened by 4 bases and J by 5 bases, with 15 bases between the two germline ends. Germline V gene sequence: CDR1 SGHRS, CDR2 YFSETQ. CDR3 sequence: CASSLSGLGTEAFF. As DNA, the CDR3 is TGCGCCAGCAGCCTGTCAGGGTTGGGTACTGAAGCTTTCTTT.

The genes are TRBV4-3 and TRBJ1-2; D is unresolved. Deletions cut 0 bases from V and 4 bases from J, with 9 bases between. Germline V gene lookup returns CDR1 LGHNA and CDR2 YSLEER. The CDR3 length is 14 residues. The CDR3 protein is CASSQDRPVYGYTF. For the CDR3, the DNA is TGCGCCAGCAGCCAAGACAGGCCCGTCTATGGCTACACCTTC.

DNA for the CDR3: TGTGCCAGCAGCCAAGCGGGGGCTGGGGCCAACGTCCTGACTTTC. This gives the protein CASSQAGAGANVLTF. This chain joins TRBV4-2 and TRBJ2-6, with D perhaps matching TRBD2 (6 bases). Germline CDR1 reads LGHNA; CDR2 reads YNFKEQ. CDR3 size: 15 residues. Trimming shortened V by 1 base and J by 2 bases, and 6 bases separated the two germline ends.

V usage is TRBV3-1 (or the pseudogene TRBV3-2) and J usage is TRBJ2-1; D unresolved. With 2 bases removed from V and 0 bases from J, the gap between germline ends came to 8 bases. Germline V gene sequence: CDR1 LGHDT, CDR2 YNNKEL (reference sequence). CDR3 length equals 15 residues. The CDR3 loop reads CASSQPGGSYNEQFF. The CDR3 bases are TGTGCCAGCAGCCAACCTGGCGGCTCCTACAATGAGCAGTTCTTC.

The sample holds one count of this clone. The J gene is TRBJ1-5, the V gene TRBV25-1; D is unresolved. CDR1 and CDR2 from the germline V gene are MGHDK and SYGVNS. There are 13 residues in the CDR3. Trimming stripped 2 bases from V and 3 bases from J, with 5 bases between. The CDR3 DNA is TGTGCCAGCAGTGAAAACTACAATCAGCCCCAGCATTTT. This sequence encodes CASSENYNQPQHF.